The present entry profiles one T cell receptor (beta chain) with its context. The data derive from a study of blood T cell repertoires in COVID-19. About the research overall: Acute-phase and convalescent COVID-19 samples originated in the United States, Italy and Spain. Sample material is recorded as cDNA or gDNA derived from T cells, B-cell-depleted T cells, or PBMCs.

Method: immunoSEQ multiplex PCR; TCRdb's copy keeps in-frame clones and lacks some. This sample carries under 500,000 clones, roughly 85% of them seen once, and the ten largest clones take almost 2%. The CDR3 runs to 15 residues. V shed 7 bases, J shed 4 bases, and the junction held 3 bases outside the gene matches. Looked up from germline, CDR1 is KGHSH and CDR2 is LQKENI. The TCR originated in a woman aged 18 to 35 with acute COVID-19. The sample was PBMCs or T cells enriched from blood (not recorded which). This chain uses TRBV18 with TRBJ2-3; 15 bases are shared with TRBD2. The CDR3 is CASWGLAGGPDTQYF. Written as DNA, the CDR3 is TGTGCCAGCTGGGGACTAGCGGGAGGCCCAGATACGCAGTATTTT.